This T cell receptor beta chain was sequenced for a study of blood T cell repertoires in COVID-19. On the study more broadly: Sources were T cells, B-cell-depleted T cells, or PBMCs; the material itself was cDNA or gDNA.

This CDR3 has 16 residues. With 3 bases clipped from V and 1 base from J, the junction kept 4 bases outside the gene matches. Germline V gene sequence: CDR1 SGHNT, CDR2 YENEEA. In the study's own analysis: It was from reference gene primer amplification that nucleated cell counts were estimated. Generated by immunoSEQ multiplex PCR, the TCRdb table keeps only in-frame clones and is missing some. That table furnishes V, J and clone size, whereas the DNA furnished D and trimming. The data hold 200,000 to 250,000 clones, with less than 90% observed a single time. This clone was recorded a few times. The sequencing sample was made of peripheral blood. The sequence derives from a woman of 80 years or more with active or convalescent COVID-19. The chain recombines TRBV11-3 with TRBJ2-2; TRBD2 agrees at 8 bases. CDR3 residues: CASSFPLAGNTGELFF. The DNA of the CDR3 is TGTGCCAGCAGCTTTCCCCTAGCGGGGAACACCGGGGAGCTGTTTTTT.